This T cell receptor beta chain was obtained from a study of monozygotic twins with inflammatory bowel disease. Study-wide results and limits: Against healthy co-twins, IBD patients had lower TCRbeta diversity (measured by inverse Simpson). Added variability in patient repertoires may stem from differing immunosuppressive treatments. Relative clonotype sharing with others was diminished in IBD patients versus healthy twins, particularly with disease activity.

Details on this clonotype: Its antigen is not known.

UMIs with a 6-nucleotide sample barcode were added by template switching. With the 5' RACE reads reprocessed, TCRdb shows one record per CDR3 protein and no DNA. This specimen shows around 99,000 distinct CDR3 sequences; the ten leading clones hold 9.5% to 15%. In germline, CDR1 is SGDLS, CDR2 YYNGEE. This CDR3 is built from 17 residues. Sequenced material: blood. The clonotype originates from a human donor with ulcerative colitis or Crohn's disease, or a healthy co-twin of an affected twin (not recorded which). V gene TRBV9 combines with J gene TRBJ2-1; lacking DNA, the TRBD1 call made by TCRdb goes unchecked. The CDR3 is CASSIEGAGATYNEQFF.